One sample yielded the 29 T cell receptor beta chains listed below, sequenced in a study of identifying expanded T cells in peripheral blood. Repertoires were generated with immunoSEQ multiplex PCR, while TCRdb's copy carries only in-frame clones and drops some. The sample carries approximately 79,000 clones, roughly 90% recorded once. The sample comprised blood. The receptors derive from a person between 18 and 75 years old in good health.

The rearrangement joins TRBV7-2 to TRBJ1-3, with a weak D call TRBD1 (6 bases). CDR1 SGHTA and CDR2 FQGNSA come from the germline V gene. The CDR3 spans 12 residues. Trimming removed 5 bases at V and 8 bases at J, with 10 bases between. CDR3 protein: CASSPRGDTIYF. The CDR3 DNA reads TGTGCCAGCAGCCCGAGGGGGGACACCATATATTTT.

The chain has TRBV13 and TRBJ2-3, with 9 bases aligning to TRBD1. CDR1 is PRHDT, CDR2 FYEKMQ, per germline (reference sequence). The CDR3 covers 19 residues. V was pared by 5 bases and J by 2 bases, with 17 bases of the junction left unmatched. CDR3 residues: CASSRVGAWWDRDTDTQYF. The CDR3 coding sequence is TGTGCCAGCAGCAGGGTGGGGGCGTGGTGGGACAGGGACACAGATACGCAGTATTTT.

The chain couples TRBV2 to TRBJ2-7; a weak D match, TRBD1 (6 bases). Germline V CDR1 and CDR2: SNHLY, FYNNEI. Trimming removed 3 bases at V and 0 bases at J, with 9 bases between. This CDR3 is built from 14 residues. DNA of the CDR3: TGTGCCAGCAGTGAGCCGGACAGCTCCTACGAGCAGTACTTC. This encodes CASSEPDSSYEQYF.

This clone was found once. The rearrangement links TRBV2 to TRBJ1-2; D uncertain. The CDR3 is 11 amino acids. Germline V lookup: CDR1 SNHLY, CDR2 FYNNEI. Trimming removed 7 bases from V and 11 bases from J, with 14 bases in between. The CDR3 is CASTSGRPYTF. The CDR3 DNA follows: TGTGCCAGCACCTCCGGCAGGCCTTACACCTTC. The full variable domain, rest sourced from reference TRBV2 and TRBJ1-2, is EPEVTQTPSHQVTQMGQEVILRCVPISNHLYFYWYRQILGQKVEFLVSFYNNEISEKSEIFDDQFSVERPDGSNFTLKIRSTKLEDSAMYFCASTSGRPYTFGSGTRLTVV.

A single count supports this clone. The V and J genes are TRBV5-4 and TRBJ2-7, with D perhaps given as TRBD1 or TRBD2 (5 bases each). The CDR3 is 15 amino acids. Trimming pared 5 bases from V and 7 bases from J, leaving 22 bases between. CDR1 is SGHNT, CDR2 YYREEE, per germline (reference sequence). The CDR3 DNA is TGTGCCAGCAGGCCGGGACCGGGGACGATGGGGGAGCAGTACTTC. It translates to CASRPGPGTMGEQYF.

This chain joins TRBV29-1 and TRBJ2-2; weak D call: TRBD2 (6 bases). The CDR3 loop spans 15 amino acids. Deletions cut 4 bases from V and 6 bases from J, with 18 bases between. The germline V gene has CDR1 SQVTM and CDR2 ANQGSEA. DNA for the CDR3: TGCAGCGTTGTTGGGGTTGCAGGGAGGCCCGGGGAGCTGTTTTTT. It specifies CSVVGVAGRPGELFF.

The chain couples TRBV19 to TRBJ2-2; D is possibly TRBD1 (6 bases). The CDR3 sequence is 12 residues long. Germline values: CDR1 LNHDA, CDR2 SQIVND (reference sequence). Trimming took off 7 bases at V and 7 bases at J, with 10 bases between the two ends. CDR3 sequence: CASTQGIGELFF. The CDR3 nucleotides are TGTGCCAGTACACAGGGAATCGGGGAGCTGTTTTTT.

This chain joins TRBV29-1 and TRBJ2-7, with TRBD2 matching 7 bases. The J segment lost 3 bases and the V segment lost 6 bases, leaving 11 bases of the junction unmatched. The CDR3 totals 14 residues. CDR1 and CDR2 from the germline V gene are SQVTM and ANQGSEA. The CDR3 loop is CSVSMAGVGYEQYF. The CDR3 DNA sequence: TGCAGCGTGAGCATGGCGGGGGTTGGCTACGAGCAGTACTTC.

The chain has TRBV5-6 and TRBJ1-2; 12 positions agree with TRBD1. J was trimmed by 5 bases and V by 2 bases; bases with no gene match: 4. The CDR3 extends over 15 amino acids. Germline CDR1 SGHDT, CDR2 YYEEEE. In nucleotides, the CDR3 is TGTGCCAGCAGCTTAAGGGACAGGGGGCCTTATGGCTACACCTTC. This translates into CASSLRDRGPYGYTF.

This clone was found a few times. Other DNA sequences from this sample encode an identical CDR3 as well. The V call is TRBV10-2, the J call TRBJ2-7, with D hard to call. Germline-derived CDR1 and CDR2 are WSHSY and SAAADI. The CDR3 is 11 residues long. V gave up 2 bases and J gave up 4 bases, with 3 bases separating them. The CDR3 sequence: CASSESYEQYF. The DNA of the CDR3 is TGCGCCAGCAGTGAGAGTTACGAGCAGTACTTC.

This chain links TRBV6-5 with TRBJ1-2; D may be TRBD1 (6 bases). V was pared by 10 bases and J by 0 bases, with 18 bases between. CDR3 size: 15 residues. Germline CDR1 reads MNHEY; CDR2 reads SVGAGI. The DNA of the CDR3 is TGTGCCACACGGTCAGGGGCTTACACTAACTATGGCTACACCTTC. It encodes CATRSGAYTNYGYTF.

Here the CDR3 reads CASSLRGDYEQYF. CDR3 bases: TGTGCCAGCAGCTTGCGAGGGGACTACGAGCAGTACTTC. The chain couples TRBV7-2 to TRBJ2-7; perhaps D is TRBD1 or TRBD2 (5 bases each). Germline V gene sequence: CDR1 SGHTA, CDR2 FQGNSA. There are 13 residues in the CDR3. Trimming cost V 3 bases and J 3 bases, with 9 bases left between them.

The chain carries TRBV30 and TRBJ1-1, with D unresolved. V dropped 5 bases and J dropped 0 bases, with 10 bases sitting between them. Germline CDR1 and CDR2: GTSNPN and SVGIG (reference sequence). The CDR3 runs to 13 residues. This chain's CDR3 is CAWRELMNTEAFF. As DNA, the CDR3 is TGTGCCTGGCGGGAACTAATGAACACTGAAGCTTTCTTT. Full variable domain (missing parts from reference TRBV30 and TRBJ1-1): SQTIHQWPATLVQPVGSPLSLECTVEGTSNPNLYWYRQAAGRGLQLLFYSVGIGQISSEVPQNLSASRPQDRQFILSSKKLLLSDSGFYLCAWRELMNTEAFFGQGTRLTVV.

The gene calls are TRBV30 and TRBJ2-5; weak D call: TRBD1 (6 bases). In germline, CDR1 is GTSNPN, CDR2 SVGIG (reference sequence). V shed 0 bases and J shed 5 bases, with 13 bases lying between them. The CDR3 extends over 14 amino acids. As DNA, the CDR3 is TGTGCCTGGAGTGTACAGGGTACGGCCGAGACCCAGTACTTC. Translating it yields CAWSVQGTAETQYF.

This sequence joins TRBV23-1 and TRBJ2-2; TRBD1 agrees at 9 bases. TRBV23-1 is an ORF, with its function uncertain. The CDR3 runs 18 residues. The V and J ends lost 2 bases and 5 bases, in that order; junction bases with no gene match: 12. The CDR3 DNA reads TGCGCCAGCAGTCAACTCCCTGGGGACAGGGTTTGTACCGGGGAGCTGTTTTTT. This gives the protein CASSQLPGDRVCTGELFF.

CDR3 DNA: TGTGCCAGCAGGTATTCTCGACTAGCGGGGTACGAGCAGTACTTC. This codes for CASRYSRLAGYEQYF. The chain uses TRBV6-5 and TRBJ2-7, with 11 bases aligning to TRBD2. CDR1 and CDR2 from the germline V gene are MNHEY and SVGAGI. CDR3 length equals 15 residues. V lost 6 bases to trimming and J lost 4 bases; unmatched junction nucleotides: 8.

V usage is TRBV27 and J usage is TRBJ1-1, with 7 bases matching TRBD1. With V trimmed by 4 bases and J by 8 bases, 10 bases remained unmatched. The germline V gene encodes CDR1 MNHEY and CDR2 SMNVEV (reference sequence). The CDR3 totals 14 residues. For the CDR3, the DNA is TGTGCCAGCAGTTCAGGGGGGAGGGGGCCCGAAGCTTTCTTT. Protein sequence: CASSSGGRGPEAFF.

The CDR3 loop is CASSLRQSNYGYTF. For the CDR3, the DNA is TGTGCCAGTAGTCTGAGACAGTCTAACTATGGCTACACCTTC. The rearrangement uses TRBV19 and TRBJ1-2; tentatively, D is TRBD1 (5 bases). Germline CDR1 LNHDA, CDR2 SQIVND (reference sequence). V was clipped by 5 bases and J by 0 bases, with 10 bases between them. The CDR3 has 14 amino acids.

In this sample, this clone is medium-sized (0.01 to 0.1%). The chain links TRBV2 to TRBJ1-2; D call uncertain. Germline V CDR1 and CDR2: SNHLY, FYNNEI. V lost 5 bases, J lost 5 bases, and 15 bases lay in between. The CDR3 loop spans 14 amino acids. CDR3 coding DNA: TGTGCCAGCAGTTCCTCGAGGGTTGTTTATGGCTACACCTTC. It translates to CASSSSRVVYGYTF.

The V and J genes are TRBV7-2 and TRBJ2-1; D could derive from TRBD1 or TRBD2 (6 bases each). This CDR3 comprises 12 residues. Trimming took 5 bases from V and 14 from J, leaving 16 bases between them. From germline, CDR1 is SGHTA and CDR2 FQGNSA. The CDR3 sequence is CASSPEWGAKFF. Here the CDR3 DNA reads TGTGCCAGCAGCCCCGAATGGGGGGCGAAGTTCTTC.

This clone was detected only once. V and J are TRBV30 and TRBJ2-7; D not certain. The CDR3 has 13 residues. V lost 0 bases, J lost 0 bases, and 6 bases lay in between. Per the germline V gene, CDR1 is GTSNPN and CDR2 is SVGIG (reference sequence). This chain's CDR3 is CAWSVGISYEQYF. The CDR3 nucleotides read TGTGCCTGGAGTGTAGGGATCTCCTACGAGCAGTACTTC.

This chain links TRBV6-5 with TRBJ2-3; 9 bases match TRBD1. Losses at the gene ends were 6 bases for V and 3 bases for J; bases not matched to a gene: 7. Germline V gene data show CDR1 as MNHEY and CDR2 as SVGAGI. The CDR3 extends over 15 amino acids. CDR3 sequence (DNA): TGTGCCAGCAGCTTGGGACAGGGAAGGACAGATACGCAGTATTTT. Translation gives CASSLGQGRTDTQYF.

The chain has TRBV2 and TRBJ2-7; D is tentatively TRBD1 or TRBD2 (6 bases each). Per the germline V gene, CDR1 is SNHLY and CDR2 is FYNNEI. V gave up 7 bases and J gave up 3 bases, with 16 bases separating them. This CDR3 is 14 amino acids long. The chain's CDR3 is CASMRTAGYYEQYF. The CDR3 bases are TGTGCCAGCATGAGGACAGCGGGTTACTACGAGCAGTACTTC.

The chain combines TRBV19 with TRBJ1-5, with D tentatively TRBD1 (5 bases). CDR1 is LNHDA and CDR2 is SQIVND in the germline V gene (reference sequence). The CDR3 runs 14 residues. V was pared by 5 bases and J by 6 bases, with 14 bases between. CDR3 DNA sequence: TGTGCCAGTAGTCCCGGGACCGCGGGTCAGCCCCAGCATTTT. Its protein product is CASSPGTAGQPQHF.

The V call is TRBV6-5, the J call TRBJ2-7, with 7 bases matching TRBD1. This CDR3 is 12 amino acids long. Per the germline V gene, CDR1 is MNHEY and CDR2 is SVGAGI. After removal of 9 bases from V and 3 bases from J, the junction contained 5 bases not matched to a gene. CDR3 in DNA: TGTGCCAGTAGAGGGGGCGGCTACGAGCAGTACTTC. This sequence encodes CASRGGGYEQYF.

The V gene is TRBV6-1, the J gene TRBJ1-2, with no clear D. Germline CDR1 is MNHNS and CDR2 is SASEGT. The CDR3 loop spans 14 amino acids. Deletions cut 3 bases from V and 4 bases from J, with 12 bases between. The CDR3 coding sequence is TGTGCCAGCAGTGATTGGCCAAGATTCTATGGCTACACCTTC. Protein: CASSDWPRFYGYTF.

In the case of this clone: Within the sample, other DNA sequences also encode this same CDR3. The chain has TRBV7-2 and TRBJ2-3; TRBD2 matches at 9 bases. This CDR3 is built from 15 residues. V lost 5 bases, J lost 0 bases, and 3 bases stayed unmatched. Germline assignment: CDR1 SGHTA and CDR2 FQGNSA. CDR3 bases: TGTGCCAGCAGCCCTAGCGGGGTAAGCACAGATACGCAGTATTTT. It translates to CASSPSGVSTDTQYF.

This rearrangement joins TRBV9 to TRBJ2-1; TRBD1 aligns across 9 bases. Losses at the gene ends were 1 base for V and 6 bases for J; bases not matched to a gene: 8. This CDR3 is 16 amino acids long. Germline values: CDR1 SGDLS, CDR2 YYNGEE. The CDR3 region has the DNA TGTGCCAGCAGCGTACGAGCCGGACAGGGGCCCAATGAGCAGTTCTTC. Translating it yields CASSVRAGQGPNEQFF.

The chain couples TRBV9 to TRBJ1-2; D might be TRBD1 (5 bases). This CDR3 is built from 17 residues. Trimming shortened V by 3 bases and J by 0 bases, and 18 bases separated the two germline ends. Germline V gene data show CDR1 as SGDLS and CDR2 as YYNGEE. The CDR3 sequence: CASSGEAGGSPNYGYTF. The CDR3 DNA reads TGTGCCAGCAGCGGAGAAGCGGGGGGTTCCCCTAACTATGGCTACACCTTC. The variable domain in full, with the rest retrieved from reference TRBV9 and TRBJ1-2, is DSGVTQTPKHLITATGQRVTLRCSPRSGDLSVYWYQQSLDQGLQFLIQYYNGEERAKGNILERFSAQQFPDLHSELNLSSLELGDSALYFCASSGEAGGSPNYGYTFGSGTRLTVV.